The clone carrying this T cell receptor beta chain was recorded many times. What it binds is unknown. The sample is drawn from a study of identical twins. General study results and limits: Conclusions came from cross-sectional statistical analysis, not from following the same donors.

TCRdb re-derived calls from the 5' RACE reads in MiXCR, one entry per CDR3 protein. The sample contains hundreds of thousands of distinct CDR3 sequences, 8.6% of which appear only once. This sample was shared with a second study, whose subject was yellow fever vaccine responses in identical twins. According to that study: Twins reportedly mounted vaccine T cell responses that seemed partly convergent, partly personalized.

The sequenced sample was PBMCs. The receptor was isolated from a woman under 30 in good health.

The CDR3 sequence: CASSRGQFANTGELFF. CDR3 nucleotide sequence: TGTGCCAGCAGCCGGGGACAGTTCGCGAACACCGGGGAGCTGTTTTTT. The chain links TRBV12-3 or TRBV12-4 to TRBJ2-2; 7 bases agree with TRBD1. CDR3 size: 16 residues. Germline trimming cut 6 bases from V and 0 bases from J; bases unmatched to any gene: 7.